The rows below give T cell receptor beta chains drawn from one sample of a study of T cell changes during pregnancy in multiple sclerosis. The assay was immunoSEQ multiplex PCR, and TCRdb's table has in-frame clones only and misses some. The sample has 58,000 or so clones; around nine tenths are singletons. The specimen comprised CD4+ T cells from peripheral blood mononuclear cells, sampled in the third trimester of pregnancy. These receptors were taken from a female donor with multiple sclerosis, enrolled in a pregnancy study. CDR3s include the opening cysteine and the closing phenylalanine or tryptophan. D genes are given only for firm matches. Size tells how often a clone was seen (once, few, many) or the class of an expanded clone, and some rows leave it out.

abundance | j_gene | d_gene | v_gene | CDR3aa | CDR3nt
once | TRBJ1-5 | NA | TRBV6-1 | CASTAGGATNQPQHF | TGTGCCAGCACCGCGGGGGGGGCCACTAATCAGCCCCAGCATTTT
NA | TRBJ2-7 | NA | TRBV19 | CASRPGHFSYEQYF | TGTGCCAGTAGACCCGGACATTTTTCTTACGAGCAGTACTTC
NA | TRBJ2-3 | TRBD2 | TRBV9 | CASSTLAGDPQYF | TGTGCCAGCAGCACCCTGGCGGGGGACCCGCAGTATTTT
NA | TRBJ2-7 | TRBD1 | TRBV4-3 | CASKIPGQHRYEQYF | TGCGCCAGCAAAATTCCGGGACAGCATCGTTACGAGCAGTACTTC
NA | TRBJ1-5 | NA | TRBV5-1 | CASSSGYSNQPQHF | TGCGCCAGCAGCTCAGGATATAGCAATCAGCCCCAGCATTTT
NA | TRBJ1-5 | NA | TRBV18 | CASSPGSGNQPQHF | TGTGCCAGCTCACCAGGCAGCGGGAATCAGCCCCAGCATTTT
NA | TRBJ2-5 | NA | TRBV7-9 | CASSFRSNQETQYF | TGTGCCAGCAGCTTTCGGTCGAACCAAGAGACCCAGTACTTC
NA | TRBJ2-4 | NA | TRBV5-1 | CASSQQGGKQNIQYF | TGCGCCAGCAGCCAGCAGGGAGGAAAACAAAACATTCAGTACTTC
few | TRBJ1-1 | NA | TRBV19 | CASRPGGGRGTEAFF | TGTGCCAGTAGACCGGGCGGGGGCCGGGGCACTGAAGCTTTCTTT
NA | TRBJ2-7 | TRBD2 | TRBV7-8 | CASSREERLGYEQYF | TGTGCCAGCAGCCGGGAGGAACGGTTGGGCTACGAGCAGTACTTC
few | TRBJ1-1 | NA | TRBV5-1 | CASSLDMNTEAFF | TGCGCCAGCAGCTTGGACATGAACACTGAAGCTTTCTTT
NA | TRBJ2-1 | NA | TRBV29-1 | CSVEPLNNEQFF | TGCAGCGTGGAACCTTTAAACAATGAGCAGTTCTTC
NA | TRBJ2-3 | NA | TRBV5-1 | CASEEGVSTDTQYF | TGCGCCAGTGAAGAAGGGGTAAGCACAGATACGCAGTATTTT
NA | TRBJ1-2 | NA | TRBV19 | CASSIFAGDKDYTF | TGTGCCAGTAGTATATTTGCAGGGGATAAGGACTACACCTTC
NA | TRBJ1-2 | NA | TRBV30 | CAWEARPTLNYGYTF | TGTGCCTGGGAGGCGAGGCCCACTTTAAACTATGGCTACACCTTC
NA | TRBJ1-2 | TRBD1 | TRBV19 | CASSPQDRSGYTF | TGTGCCAGTAGCCCCCAGGACAGGTCGGGCTACACCTTC
NA | TRBJ2-3 | TRBD2 | TRBV6-4 | CASSLAGSTDTQYF | TGTGCCAGCAGCCTAGCGGGATCCACAGATACGCAGTATTTT
NA | TRBJ1-2 | NA | TRBV5-5 | CASSIAGQTYGYTF | TGTGCCAGCAGCATCGCCGGACAGACATATGGCTACACCTTC
NA | TRBJ2-3 | TRBD2 | TRBV5-1 | CASSLGLAGGDTQYF | TGCGCCAGCAGCTTGGGACTAGCGGGAGGAGATACGCAGTATTTT
NA | TRBJ1-2 | NA | TRBV30 | CAWSLDHYGYTF | TGTGCCTGGAGTCTAGACCACTATGGCTACACCTTC
NA | TRBJ2-5 | TRBD1 | TRBV29-1 | CSGRTGGGETQYF | TGCAGCGGCAGGACAGGGGGTGGAGAGACCCAGTACTTC
many | TRBJ1-3 | TRBD1 | TRBV4-1 | CASSQEGTGGNRNTIYF | TGCGCCAGCAGCCAAGAAGGGACAGGGGGCAATAGAAACACCATATATTTT
NA | TRBJ2-7 | NA | TRBV7-6 | CASSLGVGAHQGEQYF | TGTGCCAGCAGCTTAGGCGTGGGGGCCCATCAAGGCGAGCAGTACTTC
NA | TRBJ2-7 | TRBD2 | TRBV5-4 | CASSSAGLADYEQYF | TGTGCCAGCAGCTCCGCGGGACTAGCGGACTACGAGCAGTACTTC
NA | TRBJ1-5 | NA | TRBV5-6 | CASSLGLTPTSNQPQHF | TGTGCCAGCAGCTTGGGTCTAACGCCAACGAGTAATCAGCCCCAGCATTTT
NA | TRBJ2-2 | TRBD2 | TRBV7-2 | CASPSSLAGRTGELFF | TGTGCCAGCCCATCCTCCCTAGCGGGGAGGACCGGGGAGCTGTTTTTT
NA | TRBJ2-1 | TRBD1 | TRBV9 | CASSVEGTGGLQEQFF | TGTGCCAGCAGCGTAGAAGGGACAGGGGGACTACAGGAGCAGTTCTTC
NA | TRBJ1-1 | NA | TRBV11-1 | CASSFFSENTEAFF | TGTGCCAGCAGCTTTTTCTCAGAGAACACTGAAGCTTTCTTT
NA | TRBJ1-4 | TRBD1 | TRBV6-5 | CASRPSQGVNEKLFF | TGTGCCAGCAGACCCTCACAGGGGGTTAATGAAAAACTGTTTTTT
NA | TRBJ2-7 | TRBD1 | TRBV6-5 | CASRKTGVGEQYF | TGTGCCAGCAGAAAAACAGGGGTAGGAGAGCAGTACTTC
NA | TRBJ2-5 | TRBD2 | TRBV18 | CASSPIAGVETQYF | TGTGCCAGCTCACCAATAGCGGGAGTTGAGACCCAGTACTTC